A selection of T cell receptor beta chains follows, all from one sample in a study of shared clonotypes between healthy human individuals. Produced via immunoSEQ multiplex PCR; TCRdb's table is partial and in-frame only. Among approximately 2.4 million clones listed, nearly 97% were seen once. Specimen: naive CD4+ T cells sorted from blood. Receptor source: a man between 18 and 35 years old in good health. The CDR3 runs from the conserved cysteine through the conserved F or W. D genes are given only for firm matches. Expanded clones are given a class, and other clones once, few, many or no size at all.

clone size: .
V gene: TRBV11-2
D gene: TRBD1
J gene: TRBJ1-6
CDR3 protein: CASSLMTGDSPLHF
CDR3 DNA: TGTGCCAGCAGCTTAATGACAGGGGATTCACCCCTCCACTTT

clone size: .
V gene: TRBV5-1
D gene: TRBD1
J gene: TRBJ2-5
CDR3 protein: CASSSPDRVQETQYF
CDR3 DNA: TGCGCCAGCAGCTCCCCCGACAGGGTACAAGAGACCCAGTACTTC

clone size: .
V gene: TRBV6-1
D gene: .
J gene: TRBJ2-2
CDR3 protein: CASINGGVNTGELFF
CDR3 DNA: TGTGCCAGCATCAACGGCGGGGTTAACACCGGGGAGCTGTTTTTT

clone size: .
V gene: TRBV6-5
D gene: TRBD2
J gene: TRBJ2-5
CDR3 protein: CASSRLAGGAETQYF
CDR3 DNA: TGTGCCAGCAGTCGACTAGCGGGAGGTGCGGAGACCCAGTACTTC

clone size: .
V gene: TRBV7-2
D gene: .
J gene: TRBJ2-2
CDR3 protein: CASSLERNTGELFF
CDR3 DNA: TGTGCCAGCAGCTTAGAGAGGAACACCGGGGAGCTGTTTTTT

clone size: once
V gene: TRBV5-1
D gene: TRBD1
J gene: TRBJ2-7
CDR3 protein: CASSAGQVNAYEQYF
CDR3 DNA: TGCGCCAGCAGCGCGGGACAGGTTAATGCCTACGAGCAGTACTTC

clone size: .
V gene: TRBV5-1
D gene: TRBD2
J gene: TRBJ2-1
CDR3 protein: CASSYRPPGLGPDEQFF
CDR3 DNA: TGCGCCAGCAGCTACCGTCCCCCGGGACTAGGACCGGATGAGCAGTTCTTC

clone size: .
V gene: TRBV7-9
D gene: TRBD1
J gene: TRBJ2-1
CDR3 protein: CASSPPGQPYTNEQFF
CDR3 DNA: TGTGCCAGCAGTCCCCCGGGACAGCCATACACCAATGAGCAGTTCTTC

clone size: .
V gene: TRBV6-6
D gene: .
J gene: TRBJ1-4
CDR3 protein: CASSYWDFHGEEKLFF
CDR3 DNA: TGTGCCAGCAGTTACTGGGACTTCCATGGGGAGGAAAAACTGTTTTTT

clone size: .
V gene: TRBV2
D gene: .
J gene: TRBJ2-7
CDR3 protein: CASSGSQVRYEQYF
CDR3 DNA: TGTGCCAGCAGTGGGTCACAAGTCAGGTACGAGCAGTACTTC

clone size: .
V gene: TRBV13
D gene: .
J gene: TRBJ2-1
CDR3 protein: CATGLHYNEQFF
CDR3 DNA: TGTGCCACCGGACTACATTACAATGAGCAGTTCTTC

clone size: once
V gene: TRBV20-1
D gene: .
J gene: TRBJ1-5
CDR3 protein: CSARDSRAQHF
CDR3 DNA: TGCAGTGCTAGAGACAGCCGGGCCCAGCATTTT

clone size: .
V gene: TRBV6-1
D gene: .
J gene: TRBJ1-6
CDR3 protein: CASSDRLGSGWNSPLHF
CDR3 DNA: TGTGCCAGCAGTGATAGGTTAGGGTCGGGGTGGAATTCACCCCTCCACTTT